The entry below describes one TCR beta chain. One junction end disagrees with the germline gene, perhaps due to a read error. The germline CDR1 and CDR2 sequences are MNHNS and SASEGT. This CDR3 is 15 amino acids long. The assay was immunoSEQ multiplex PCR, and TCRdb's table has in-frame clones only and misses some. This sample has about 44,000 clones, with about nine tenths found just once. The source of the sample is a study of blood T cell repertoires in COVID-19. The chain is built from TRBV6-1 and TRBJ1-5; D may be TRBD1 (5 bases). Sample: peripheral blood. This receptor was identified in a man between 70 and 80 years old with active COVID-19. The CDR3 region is CASSEGDGRRQPQHF. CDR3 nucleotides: TGTGCCAGCAGCGAAGGGGATGGAAGGAGGCAGCCCCAGCATTTT.